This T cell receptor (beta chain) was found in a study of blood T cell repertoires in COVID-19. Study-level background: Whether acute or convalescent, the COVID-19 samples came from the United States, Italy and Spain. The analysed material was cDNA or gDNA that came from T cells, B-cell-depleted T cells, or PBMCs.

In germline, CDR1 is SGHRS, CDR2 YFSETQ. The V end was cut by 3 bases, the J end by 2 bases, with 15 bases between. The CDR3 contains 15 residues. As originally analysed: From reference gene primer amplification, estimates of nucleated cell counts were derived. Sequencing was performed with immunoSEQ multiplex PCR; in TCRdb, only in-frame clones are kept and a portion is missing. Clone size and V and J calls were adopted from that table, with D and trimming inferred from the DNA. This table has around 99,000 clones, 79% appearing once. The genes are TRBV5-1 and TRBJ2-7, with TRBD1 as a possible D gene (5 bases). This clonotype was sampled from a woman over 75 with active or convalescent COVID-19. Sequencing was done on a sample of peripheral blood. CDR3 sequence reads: CASSSPDIGAYEQYF. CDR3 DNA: TGCGCCAGCAGCTCCCCGGACATAGGAGCCTACGAGCAGTACTTC.